This TCR beta chain was observed in a study of blood T cell repertoires in COVID-19. Study background: Samples of COVID-19 (acute and convalescent) were obtained from the United States, Italy and Spain. In each case, the material was cDNA or gDNA derived from T cells, B-cell-depleted T cells, or PBMCs.

Original analysis: Reference gene primers were amplified, and this amplification served to estimate nucleated cell counts. Here immunoSEQ multiplex PCR was the method, and the copy in TCRdb shows in-frame clones only, minus some. The V and J calls and clone size were taken over from that table, and D and trimming were inferred from the DNA. Of roughly 90,000 clones in the sample, 80% were seen once. Germline V gives CDR1 SGHDT, CDR2 YYEEEE. The trim removed 0 bases at V and 3 bases at J, leaving 3 bases unmatched. The CDR3 contains 15 residues. Input material: peripheral blood. The clonotype was recovered from a woman in her seventies with acute or convalescent COVID-19. V and J are TRBV5-6 and TRBJ2-5, with 9 bases aligning to TRBD1. Here the CDR3 reads CASSLADRGEETQYF. CDR3 nucleotide sequence: TGTGCCAGCAGCTTGGCGGACAGGGGCGAAGAGACCCAGTACTTC.